Below, 31 T cell receptor beta chains from the same sample are listed, as sequenced in a study of blood T cell repertoires in COVID-19. Assay used: immunoSEQ multiplex PCR; TCRdb lists only in-frame clones, some missing. This sample yields around 250,000 clones, of which approximately 90% are seen a single time; approximately 2% belongs to the top ten. Sequencing used peripheral blood. Source of these receptors: a man aged 25-45 years who had recovered from COVID-19.

This chain connects TRBV19 to TRBJ1-4; D might be TRBD1 (6 bases). CDR3 length equals 13 residues. V was clipped by 7 bases and J by 5 bases, with 11 bases between them. Germline V lookup: CDR1 LNHDA, CDR2 SQIVND (reference sequence). The CDR3 bases are TGTGCCAGTATGAACCAGGGGAATGAAAAACTGTTTTTT. Translating it yields CASMNQGNEKLFF.

The CDR3: CASSPGLSYEQYF. In DNA, the CDR3 is TGTGCCAGCAGCCCAGGGTTGTCCTACGAGCAGTACTTC. V gene TRBV6-5 combines with J gene TRBJ2-7, with D possibly TRBD1 on 5 matching bases. V lost 6 bases, J lost 1 base, and 10 bases lay in between. Germline CDR1 reads MNHEY; CDR2 reads SVGAGI. The CDR3 covers 13 residues.

The CDR3 region has the DNA TGTGCCAGCAGTTCCCCGGTTGAGGGGAACACTGAAGCTTTCTTT. Encoded protein: CASSSPVEGNTEAFF. V gene TRBV27 combines with J gene TRBJ1-1; D is ambiguous. The length of the CDR3 is 15 residues. V lost 4 bases to trimming and J lost 1 base, with 13 bases between them. The germline gives CDR1 MNHEY, CDR2 SMNVEV (reference sequence).

The chain links TRBV29-1 to TRBJ2-3, with D possibly being TRBD2 (6 bases). The CDR3 is 12 amino acids. The germline CDR1 and CDR2 sequences are SQVTM and ANQGSEA. DNA of the CDR3: TGCAGTGAGGGACTGGCCACAGATACGCAGTATTTT. Translated, it gives CSEGLATDTQYF.

The chain is built from TRBV6-5 and TRBJ2-7; 8 positions agree with TRBD1. The length of the CDR3 is 14 residues. Per the germline V gene, CDR1 is MNHEY and CDR2 is SVGAGI. Trimming took 7 bases from V and 1 from J; bases not matched to a gene: 6. This CDR3 is CASKAGTGSYEQYF. CDR3 nucleotides: TGTGCCAGCAAAGCCGGGACAGGTTCCTACGAGCAGTACTTC.

The rearrangement uses TRBV12-3 or TRBV12-4 and TRBJ2-2, with 8 bases matching TRBD2. Unmatched junction bases numbered 4, after V lost 5 bases and J lost 8 bases. This CDR3 region has 13 residues. Here the CDR3 reads CASSRGGAGELFF. In DNA, the CDR3 is TGTGCCAGCAGTCGGGGGGGCGCGGGGGAGCTGTTTTTT.

The chain carries TRBV7-2 and TRBJ2-1; D is perhaps TRBD2 (5 bases). The CDR3 is made up of 17 amino acids. V lost 3 bases, J lost 3 bases, and 18 bases lay in between. Germline lookup yields CDR1 SGHTA and CDR2 FQGNSA. CDR3 sequence (DNA): TGTGCCAGCAGCTTGGACTGGGCGGCCCCCTACTACAATGAGCAGTTCTTC. It translates to CASSLDWAAPYYNEQFF.

The chain couples TRBV30 to TRBJ2-3; the match to TRBD2 covers 8 bases. J gave up 1 base and V 0 bases, and 9 bases lay outside the gene matches. Germline CDR1 and CDR2: GTSNPN and SVGIG (reference sequence). CDR3 length equals 17 residues. For the CDR3, the DNA is TGTGCCTGGAGTGTACGGGCTAGCGGGTTTGGCACAGATACGCAGTATTTT. It is translated as CAWSVRASGFGTDTQYF.

V usage is TRBV6-5 and J usage is TRBJ1-1; 8 bases map to TRBD1. V lost 10 bases, J lost 8 bases, and 15 bases stayed unmatched. The CDR3 runs 14 residues. Germline lookup yields CDR1 MNHEY and CDR2 SVGAGI. The CDR3 is CATDPGQAYEEAFF. The CDR3 DNA reads TGTGCCACTGACCCGGGACAGGCGTATGAGGAAGCTTTCTTT.

A single count supports this clone. The CDR3 DNA reads as TGTGCCAGCAGCCCCCCCCCGGGACAGCGTAATTCACCCCTCCACTTT. Protein product: CASSPPPGQRNSPLHF. The rearrangement links TRBV5-6 to TRBJ1-6; 7 bases agree with TRBD1. Trimming removed 4 bases from V and 6 bases from J; junction bases left unmatched: 10. The CDR3 runs to 16 residues. From germline, CDR1 is SGHDT and CDR2 YYEEEE.

J is TRBJ1-1 and V is TRBV12-3 or TRBV12-4; 9 bases match TRBD1. The CDR3 is 12 amino acids. The V and J ends lost 3 bases and 11 bases, in that order; junction bases with no gene match: 4. The CDR3 DNA is TGTGCCAGCAGTTTGAACAGGGGGCATGCTTTCTTT. Amino acid sequence: CASSLNRGHAFF.

The CDR3 sequence: CASSGTPLDDTQYF. For the CDR3, the DNA is TGTGCCAGCAGTGGTACCCCGCTAGACGATACGCAGTATTTT. This chain connects TRBV6-2 or TRBV6-3 to TRBJ2-3; D is uncertain. Trimming stripped 5 bases from V and 6 bases from J, with 15 bases between. The germline V gene has CDR1 MNHEY and CDR2 SVGEGT. The length of the CDR3 is 14 residues.

In its sample, this clone was seen a few times. This chain joins TRBV7-2 and TRBJ2-3; 8 nucleotides align to TRBD1. The CDR3 spans 14 residues. Trimming took 5 bases from V and 4 from J; bases not matched to a gene: 5. Germline-derived CDR1 and CDR2 are SGHTA and FQGNSA. This chain's CDR3 is CASSPDRGSDTQYF. The CDR3 nucleotides read TGTGCCAGCAGCCCCGACAGGGGATCAGATACGCAGTATTTT.

V is TRBV5-4 and J is TRBJ1-6, with a possible D match to TRBD1 (5 bases). Looked up from germline, CDR1 is SGHNT and CDR2 is YYREEE (reference sequence). The ends were cut back, 4 bases at V and 9 bases at J, with 8 bases in the middle. The CDR3 spans 12 residues. DNA for the CDR3: TGTGCCAGCAGCCAGGGCTTTTCACCCCTCCACTTT. Translated, it gives CASSQGFSPLHF. The full variable domain, with the rest looked up from reference TRBV5-4 and TRBJ1-6, is ETGVTQSPTHLIKTRGQQVTLRCSSQSGHNTVSWYQQALGQGPQFIFQYYREEENGRGNFPPRFSGLQFPNYSSELNVNALELDDSALYLCASSQGFSPLHFGNGTRLTVT.

The sample holds one count of this clone. The genes are TRBV11-2 and TRBJ2-3, with 11 bases identical to TRBD2. Germline V gene data show CDR1 as SGHAT and CDR2 as FQNNGV. The CDR3 runs to 18 residues. Trimming cost V 4 bases and J 5 bases; bases outside gene matches: 14. CDR3 in amino acids: CASSWLAGGASDGDTQYF. The CDR3 nucleotides read TGTGCCAGCAGCTGGCTAGCGGGGGGCGCTTCAGACGGAGATACGCAGTATTTT.

The V gene is TRBV7-9, the J gene TRBJ2-2; 7 bases align to TRBD1. The V and J ends lost 5 bases and 8 bases, in that order; junction bases with no gene match: 5. This CDR3 has 13 residues. CDR1 is SEHNR, CDR2 FQNEAQ, per germline (reference sequence). The CDR3 protein is CASSPTGEGELFF. CDR3 bases: TGTGCCAGCAGCCCCACAGGGGAGGGGGAGCTGTTTTTT.

V and J are TRBV11-2 and TRBJ1-3; D unresolved. This CDR3 has 14 residues. V was trimmed by 3 bases and J by 3 bases, leaving 9 bases between them. CDR1 is SGHAT, CDR2 FQNNGV, per germline. CDR3 sequence: CASSFEWSGNTIYF. CDR3 DNA: TGTGCCAGCAGCTTTGAATGGAGTGGAAACACCATATATTTT.

This chain joins TRBV5-1 and TRBJ2-3, with D tentatively TRBD2 (6 bases). V lost 4 bases and J 1 base, leaving 10 bases between the germline ends. This CDR3 is 14 amino acids long. Germline CDR1 reads SGHRS; CDR2 reads YFSETQ. CDR3 coding DNA: TGCGCCAGCAGCCCGGGACTGGGCACAGATACGCAGTATTTT. Translated, it gives CASSPGLGTDTQYF. Variable domain in full (rest from reference TRBV5-1 and TRBJ2-3): KAGVTQTPRYLIKTRGQQVTLSCSPISGHRSVSWYQQTPGQGLQFLFEYFSETQRNKGNFPGRFSGRQFSNSRSEMNVSTLELGDSALYLCASSPGLGTDTQYFGPGTRLTVL.

The genes are TRBV7-2 and TRBJ1-6; D gene uncertain. Trimming pared 7 bases from V and 7 bases from J, leaving 8 bases between. In germline, CDR1 is SGHTA, CDR2 FQGNSA. The CDR3 has 12 amino acids. DNA of the CDR3: TGTGCCAGCAACTACCCAAATTCACCCCTCCACTTT. This gives the protein CASNYPNSPLHF.

This rearrangement joins TRBV7-7 to TRBJ1-3, with D tentatively TRBD1 (5 bases). V was pared by 2 bases and J by 0 bases, with 17 bases between. The CDR3 has 18 amino acids. Germline CDR1 SSHAT, CDR2 FNYEAQ (reference sequence). CDR3 coding DNA: TGTGCCAGCAGCTTAAACATTCTTTGGGGCAGCTCTGGAAACACCATATATTTT. Translating it yields CASSLNILWGSSGNTIYF.

The chain has TRBV11-2 and TRBJ1-1, with TRBD1 matching 7 bases. J gave up 11 bases and V 5 bases, and 8 bases lay outside the gene matches. The CDR3 loop spans 12 amino acids. In germline, CDR1 is SGHAT, CDR2 FQNNGV. DNA for the CDR3: TGTGCCAGCAGCCCGACAGGGCTAGATGCTTTCTTT. It encodes CASSPTGLDAFF.

V is TRBV24-1 and J is TRBJ2-3, with D uncertain. CDR1 is KGHDR, CDR2 SFDVKD, per germline. The V and J ends lost 7 bases and 2 bases respectively, with 9 bases between them. This CDR3 spans 13 amino acids. CDR3 bases: TGTGCCACCAGGGGCCCTTACACAGATACGCAGTATTTT. Residues: CATRGPYTDTQYF.

This clone appeared once. CDR3: CACLSTDTQYF. CDR3 coding DNA: TGTGCCTGCCTTAGCACAGATACGCAGTATTTT. The chain is built from TRBV30 and TRBJ2-3; no reliable D call. The V end was cut by 6 bases, the J end by 0 bases, with 4 bases between. CDR3 length: 11 residues. Germline values: CDR1 GTSNPN, CDR2 SVGIG (reference sequence).

The chain carries TRBV5-6 and TRBJ1-2, with D perhaps matching TRBD1 (5 bases). Between the trimmed V and J ends, which lost 0 bases and 5 bases, there was a span of 14 bases. The germline CDR1 and CDR2 sequences are SGHDT and YYEEEE. The CDR3 has 15 residues. CDR3 residues: CASSLDPGISYGYTF. The CDR3 DNA sequence: TGTGCCAGCAGCTTGGACCCAGGGATATCGTATGGCTACACCTTC.

The chain employs TRBV10-3 and TRBJ1-1; 7 bases align to TRBD1. The CDR3 extends over 12 amino acids. CDR1 is ENHRY, CDR2 SYGVKD, per germline. After removal of 3 bases from V and 10 bases from J, the junction contained 5 bases not matched to a gene. CDR3 sequence: CAISDRGVVAFF. The CDR3 region has the DNA TGTGCCATCAGTGACAGGGGGGTAGTAGCTTTCTTT.

This clone was recorded once. This sequence joins TRBV5-1 and TRBJ1-1, with a weak D call TRBD1 (5 bases). CDR1 SGHRS and CDR2 YFSETQ come from the germline V gene. The V end lost 4 bases, the J end lost 6 bases, and 7 bases lay between the germline ends. This CDR3 is built from 11 residues. The CDR3 nucleotides are TGCGCCAGCAGCGGGGGGGCTGAAGCTTTCTTT. As protein: CASSGGAEAFF. The variable domain in full, with the rest retrieved from reference TRBV5-1 and TRBJ1-1, is KAGVTQTPRYLIKTRGQQVTLSCSPISGHRSVSWYQQTPGQGLQFLFEYFSETQRNKGNFPGRFSGRQFSNSRSEMNVSTLELGDSALYLCASSGGAEAFFGQGTRLTVV.

The chain recombines TRBV11-3 with TRBJ1-4, with D possibly matching TRBD1 (6 bases). The V and J ends lost 5 bases and 8 bases respectively, with 15 bases between them. The CDR3 is 14 residues long. The germline V gene has CDR1 SGHNT and CDR2 YENEEA. The CDR3 region has the DNA TGTGCCAGCAGCCGGAGGGGGAGGGGGGAAAAACTGTTTTTT. Its translation: CASSRRGRGEKLFF.

The chain combines TRBV7-9 with TRBJ1-3; 7 bases are a match to TRBD1. This CDR3 comprises 16 residues. Looked up from germline, CDR1 is SEHNR and CDR2 is FQNEAQ (reference sequence). Trimming cost V 2 bases and J 0 bases; bases outside gene matches: 4. CDR3 protein: CASSLTGAYSGNTIYF. The CDR3 nucleotides read TGTGCCAGCAGCTTAACAGGGGCCTACTCTGGAAACACCATATATTTT. The full variable domain, with the rest looked up from reference TRBV7-9 and TRBJ1-3, is DTGVSQNPRHKITKRGQNVTFRCDPISEHNRLYWYRQTLGQGPEFLTYFQNEAQLEKSRLLSDRFSAERPKGSFSTLEIQRTEQGDSAMYLCASSLTGAYSGNTIYFGEGSWLTVV.

V gene TRBV4-1 combines with J gene TRBJ2-1, with 8 bases identical to TRBD2. The J segment lost 0 bases and the V segment lost 4 bases, leaving 5 bases of the junction unmatched. Germline assignment: CDR1 MGHRA and CDR2 YSYEKL. The CDR3 totals 16 residues. As DNA, the CDR3 is TGCGCCAGCAGCCTTTTCGGGACTAGCTCCTACAATGAGCAGTTCTTC. Translated, it gives CASSLFGTSSYNEQFF.

The chain has TRBV11-2 and TRBJ1-2; D call uncertain. CDR3 length equals 13 residues. Per germline, CDR1 SGHAT and CDR2 FQNNGV. With 2 bases removed from V and 1 base from J, the gap between germline ends came to 5 bases. The CDR3 nucleotides read TGTGCCAGCAGCTTATTGAGTAACTATGGCTACACCTTC. Amino acids: CASSLLSNYGYTF.

The rearrangement joins TRBV11-2 to TRBJ1-4; D uncertain. V was shortened by 5 bases and J by 8 bases, with 12 bases between the two germline ends. Germline V gene data show CDR1 as SGHAT and CDR2 as FQNNGV. CDR3 length: 13 residues. Here the CDR3 DNA reads TGTGCCAGCAGCCCGCCGGTCGGGGAAAAACTGTTTTTT. Translation gives CASSPPVGEKLFF. Supplemented by reference TRBV11-2 and TRBJ1-4, the full variable domain reads EAGVAQSPRYKIIEKRQSVAFWCNPISGHATLYWYQQILGQGPKLLIQFQNNGVVDDSQLPKDRFSAERLKGVDSTLKIQPAKLEDSAVYLCASSPPVGEKLFFGSGTQLSVL.